Each of the 2 T cell receptor beta chains below was sequenced from the same sample in a study of identical twins. One entry per CDR3 protein results from TCRdb running MiXCR on the 5' RACE reads. In the table there are about 660,000 distinct CDR3 sequences, around 8.6% of which are singletons. The same sample was also used in a study of yellow fever vaccine responses in identical twins.

Input material: PBMCs. These receptors were taken from a woman between 18 and 30 years old in good health.

This clonotype was recorded a few times. The chain uses TRBV7-2 and TRBJ2-3; tentative D call: TRBD2 (5 bases). V was shortened by 1 base and J by 7 bases, with 9 bases between the two germline ends. CDR1 SGHTA and CDR2 FQGNSA come from the germline V gene. The CDR3 contains 13 residues. The CDR3 region has the DNA TGTGCCAGCAGCTTAGGAGGGAGTTATACGCAGTATTTT. Translating it yields CASSLGGSYTQYF.

At least ten counts were recorded for this clonotype. The V call is TRBV5-5, the J call TRBJ1-2; D is ambiguous. CDR1 is SGHKS, CDR2 YYEKEE, per germline (reference sequence). Between the trimmed V and J ends, which lost 0 bases and 6 bases, there was a span of 18 bases. The CDR3 has 16 residues. CDR3 coding DNA: TGTGCCAGCAGCTTGGCCGTGGCGGGGAGAGTTAATGGCTACACCTTC. Protein: CASSLAVAGRVNGYTF.